This TCR beta chain was identified during a study of CD8 T cell repertoires and HIV-1 epitope variants. Study results and limitations: Five clonotypes recognized Nef KF9, one HW9, none TAALDMSHF.

Assay: immunoSEQ multiplex PCR; the TCRdb copy retains only in-frame clones and omits some. The profile shows 90,000 or so clones, roughly 80% of them singletons. Trimming removed 2 bases from V and 0 bases from J; junction bases left unmatched: 11. From germline, CDR1 is MNHNS and CDR2 SASEGT. CDR3 length: 19 residues. Comment on this clone: Its target is unknown.

The sequence derives from a male donor with HIV. The sample consisted of uncultured baseline CD8+ T cells from peripheral blood mononuclear cells (PBMCs). This rearrangement joins TRBV6-1 to TRBJ2-5, with TRBD2 matching 11 bases. CDR3 loop: CASSEKLAGALGYQETQYF. CDR3 bases: TGTGCCAGCAGTGAAAAACTAGCGGGAGCGTTAGGGTACCAAGAGACCCAGTACTTC.